This T cell receptor (beta chain) derives from a study of T cell responses to AZD1222 COVID-19 vaccine. Notes on the study in general: No repertoire was sampled before or during the peak T cell response, only after it.

Trimming took off 1 base at V and 6 bases at J, with 8 bases between the two ends. The CDR3 totals 13 residues. The germline CDR1 and CDR2 sequences are SGHKS and YYEKEE (reference sequence). The repertoire was sequenced with immunoSEQ multiplex PCR; TCRdb's copy has only in-frame clones and lacks some. The sample contains over 130,000 clones, around 93% of which appear only once. Remarks on this clone: Its antigen is unknown.

The source material was peripheral blood, sampled 28 days after the second AZD1222 dose. The chain carries TRBV5-5 and TRBJ2-1, with D unclear. The origin of this receptor is an adult who received the AZD1222 COVID-19 vaccine. CDR3 in amino acids: CASSLRIVNEQFF. For the CDR3, the DNA is TGTGCCAGCAGCTTGAGGATAGTCAATGAGCAGTTCTTC.